This TCR beta chain was identified during a study of cytomegalovirus exposure and HLA in healthy donors. Study conclusions and caveats: In a later analysis, TCR beta V- and J-gene trimming was associated with a missense DCLRE1C variant. TCR beta chains associated with HLA were, in a later analysis, more clonally expanded than equally common others. One later analysis reportedly identified an Asian-associated ancestry cluster that showed fewer N-insertions than the approximately 670-donor mean. Owing to their indistinguishability, certain V segments, notably TRBV6-2 and TRBV6-3, were excluded.

With respect to this clone: Its matching antigen is unknown. Other DNA sequences in the same sample also yield this CDR3.

A multiplex PCR was run with 60 Vbeta primers and 13 Jbeta primers. TCRdb's table, derived via immunoSEQ multiplex PCR, lists solely in-frame clones and lacks some. The sample yields roughly 200,000 clones, 77% seen once. This CDR3 has 11 residues. Germline V lookup: CDR1 MDHEN, CDR2 SYDVKM. V shed 5 bases and J shed 2 bases, with 3 bases lying between them. The sequenced sample was PBMCs. The rearrangement joins TRBV28 to TRBJ2-5; D not resolved. This receptor was identified in a woman aged 55-75 years in good health and CMV-seropositive. CDR3 sequence: CASSPQETQYF. The CDR3 DNA reads as TGTGCCAGCAGTCCGCAAGAGACCCAGTACTTC.